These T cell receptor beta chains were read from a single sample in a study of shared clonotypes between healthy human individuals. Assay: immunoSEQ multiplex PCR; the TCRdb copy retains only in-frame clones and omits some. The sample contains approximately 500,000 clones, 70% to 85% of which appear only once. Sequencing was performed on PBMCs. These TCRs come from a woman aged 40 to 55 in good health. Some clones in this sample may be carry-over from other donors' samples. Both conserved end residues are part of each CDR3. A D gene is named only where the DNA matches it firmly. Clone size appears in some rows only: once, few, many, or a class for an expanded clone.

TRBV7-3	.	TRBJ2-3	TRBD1	CASSLIGSGQGAGTQYF	TGTGCCAGCAGCTTAATAGGATCGGGACAGGGGGCCGGGACGCAGTATTTT
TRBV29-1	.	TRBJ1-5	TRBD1	CSVRNSGTGGDQPQHF	TGCAGCGTCCGAAACTCCGGGACAGGGGGCGATCAGCCCCAGCATTTT
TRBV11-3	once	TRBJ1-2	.	CASSQKGYGYTF	TGTGCCAGCAGCCAAAAGGGCTATGGCTACACCTTC
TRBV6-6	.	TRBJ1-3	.	CASSQEPSSGNTIYF	TGTGCCAGCAGCCAGGAGCCAAGCTCTGGAAACACCATATATTTT
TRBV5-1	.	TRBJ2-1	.	CASSLAAVNEQFF	TGCGCCAGCAGCTTGGCGGCAGTCAATGAGCAGTTCTTC
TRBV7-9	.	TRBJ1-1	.	CASRHTTRNTEAFF	TGTGCCAGCAGGCACACCACCCGGAACACTGAAGCTTTCTTT
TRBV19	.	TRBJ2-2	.	CASSIRLRAHGELFF	TGTGCCAGTAGTATTCGACTAAGAGCTCACGGGGAGCTGTTTTTT
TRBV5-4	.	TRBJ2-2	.	CASSPGWGPGELFF	TGTGCCAGCAGCCCAGGGTGGGGGCCCGGGGAGCTGTTTTTT
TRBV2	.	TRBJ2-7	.	CASKEGQHSYEQYF	TGTGCCAGCAAGGAGGGGCAGCACTCCTACGAGCAGTACTTC
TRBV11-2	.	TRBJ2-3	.	CASSLAVFTDTQYF	TGTGCCAGCAGCTTAGCCGTCTTCACAGATACGCAGTATTTT
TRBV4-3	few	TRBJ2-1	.	CASSLAEQVGNEQFF	TGCGCCAGCAGCCTCGCCGAACAGGTGGGCAATGAGCAGTTCTTC
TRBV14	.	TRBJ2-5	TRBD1	CASSQELTGWETQYF	TGTGCCAGCAGCCAAGAGTTGACAGGGTGGGAGACCCAGTACTTC
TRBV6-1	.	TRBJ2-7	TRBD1	CASSVTGGVHEQYF	TGTGCCAGCAGTGTGACAGGGGGGGTGCACGAGCAGTACTTC
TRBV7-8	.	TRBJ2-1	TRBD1	CASSKGQGAPNEQFF	TGTGCCAGCAGCAAAGGCCAGGGGGCACCGAATGAGCAGTTCTTC
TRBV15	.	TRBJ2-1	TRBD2	CATSRDRASGRGEQFF	TGTGCCACCAGCAGAGATCGGGCTAGCGGGAGAGGTGAGCAGTTCTTC
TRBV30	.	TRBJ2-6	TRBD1	CAWRDRSSGANVLTF	TGTGCCTGGCGGGACAGATCCTCTGGGGCCAACGTCCTGACTTTC
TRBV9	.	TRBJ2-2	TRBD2	CASSRGLAGVRDGELFF	TGTGCCAGCAGCCGAGGACTAGCGGGAGTACGGGACGGGGAGCTGTTTTTT
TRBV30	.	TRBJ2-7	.	CAWSVSGSYEQYF	TGTGCCTGGAGTGTATCAGGGAGCTACGAGCAGTACTTC
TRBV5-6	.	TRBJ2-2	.	CASSPQDSNTGELFF	TGTGCCAGCAGTCCCCAGGACAGCAACACCGGGGAGCTGTTTTTT
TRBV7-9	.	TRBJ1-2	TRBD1	CASSFSLEGGRWGYTF	TGTGCCAGCAGCTTTTCTCTGGAAGGGGGCCGATGGGGCTACACCTTC
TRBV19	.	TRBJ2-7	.	CASSHPGLSYEQYF	TGTGCCAGTAGCCACCCGGGCCTTTCCTACGAGCAGTACTTC
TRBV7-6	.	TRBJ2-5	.	CASSLAQGRMGETQYF	TGTGCCAGCAGCTTAGCGCAGGGTCGGATGGGTGAGACCCAGTACTTC
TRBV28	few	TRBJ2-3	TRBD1	CASSPMTGADTQYF	TGTGCCAGCAGTCCTATGACAGGGGCCGATACGCAGTATTTT
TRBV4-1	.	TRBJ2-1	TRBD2	CASSPRTSGISSYNEQFF	TGCGCCAGCAGCCCTCGGACTAGCGGGATTTCAAGTTACAATGAGCAGTTCTTC
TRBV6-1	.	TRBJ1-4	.	CASSEGQGYEKLFF	TGTGCCAGCAGTGAAGGGCAGGGTTATGAAAAACTGTTTTTT
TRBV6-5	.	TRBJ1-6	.	CASRSGTHSPLHF	TGTGCCAGCAGATCAGGGACGCATTCACCCCTCCACTTT
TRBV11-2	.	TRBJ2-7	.	CASSLEGSSYEQYF	TGTGCCAGCAGCTTAGAGGGTAGCTCCTACGAGCAGTACTTC
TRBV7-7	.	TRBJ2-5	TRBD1	CASSLGQGGKTQYF	TGTGCTAGCAGCTTAGGACAGGGTGGGAAGACCCAGTACTTC
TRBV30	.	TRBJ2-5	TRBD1	CAGGTGGEETQYF	TGTGCCGGCGGGACAGGGGGCGAAGAGACCCAGTACTTC
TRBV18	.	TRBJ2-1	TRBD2	CASSPRLAGGHNEQFF	TGTGCCAGCTCACCAAGACTAGCGGGAGGACACAATGAGCAGTTCTTC
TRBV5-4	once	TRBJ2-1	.	CASSLVGRKLNEQFF	TGTGCCAGCAGCTTGGTTGGACGGAAACTCAATGAGCAGTTCTTC
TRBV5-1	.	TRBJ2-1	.	CASSLSGNNEQFF	TGCGCCAGCAGCTTATCGGGGAACAATGAGCAGTTCTTC
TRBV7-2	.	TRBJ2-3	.	CASSLEGFSADTQYF	TGTGCCAGCAGCTTAGAGGGGTTTAGCGCAGATACGCAGTATTTT
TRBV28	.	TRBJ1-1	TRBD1	CASSLVFEGRGPGGTEAFF	TGTGCCAGCAGTTTAGTGTTTGAGGGCAGGGGGCCGGGTGGCACTGAAGCTTTCTTT
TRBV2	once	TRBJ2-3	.	CASSGEQGRRDTQYF	TGTGCCAGCAGTGGCGAACAGGGGAGGAGAGATACGCAGTATTTT
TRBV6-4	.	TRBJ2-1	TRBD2	CASQAGAENNEQFF	TGTGCCAGCCAAGCGGGAGCTGAAAACAATGAGCAGTTCTTC
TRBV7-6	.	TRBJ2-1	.	CASSPRSRNEQFF	TGTGCCAGCAGCCCCCGCTCTCGCAATGAGCAGTTCTTC
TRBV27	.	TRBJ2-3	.	CASTSGPTRPDTQYF	TGTGCCAGCACTTCGGGACCCACGAGACCAGATACGCAGTATTTT
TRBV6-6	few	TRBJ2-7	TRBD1	CASSDWDRGSYEQYF	TGTGCCAGCAGTGACTGGGACAGGGGCTCCTACGAGCAGTACTTC
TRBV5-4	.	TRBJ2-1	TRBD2	CASSSQAGPYNEQFF	TGTGCCAGCAGCTCTCAAGCGGGGCCTTACAATGAGCAGTTCTTC
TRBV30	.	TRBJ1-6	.	CAWSVQLESPLHF	TGTGCCTGGAGTGTCCAGCTAGAATCACCCCTCCACTTT
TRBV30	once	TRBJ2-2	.	CAWSASRVSAGELFF	TGTGCCTGGAGTGCCTCGCGCGTTAGCGCCGGGGAGCTGTTTTTT
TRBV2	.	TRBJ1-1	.	CASSDMGEGGTEAFF	TGTGCCAGCAGTGATATGGGGGAGGGGGGCACTGAAGCTTTCTTT
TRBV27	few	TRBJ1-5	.	CASSLSRVQPQHF	TGTGCCAGCAGTTTATCAAGGGTTCAGCCCCAGCATTTT
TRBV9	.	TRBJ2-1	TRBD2	CASSVELAGAHEQFF	TGTGCCAGCAGCGTAGAATTAGCGGGAGCCCATGAGCAGTTCTTC
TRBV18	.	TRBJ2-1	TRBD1	CASLSGTGAYNEQFF	TGTGCCAGCCTTTCCGGGACAGGGGCCTACAATGAGCAGTTCTTC
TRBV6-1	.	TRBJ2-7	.	CASSTGQDGSEQYF	TGTGCCAGCAGCACGGGACAAGATGGAAGCGAGCAGTACTTC
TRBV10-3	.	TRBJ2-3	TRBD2	CAISGPKREGLGTDTQYF	TGTGCCATCAGTGGGCCCAAGCGGGAGGGCCTAGGGACAGATACGCAGTATTTT
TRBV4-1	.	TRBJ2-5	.	CASSQAPWSMETQYF	TGCGCCAGCAGCCAAGCGCCGTGGTCCATGGAGACCCAGTACTTC
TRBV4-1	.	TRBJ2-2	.	CASSQPGPLLGGLFF	TGCGCCAGCAGCCAACCCGGGCCTCTTCTCGGCGGGCTGTTTTTT
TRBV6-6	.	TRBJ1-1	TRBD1	CASTIGGPGNTEAFF	TGTGCCAGCACTATAGGGGGCCCGGGGAACACTGAAGCTTTCTTT
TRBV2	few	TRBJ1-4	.	CASTEQGGREKLFF	TGTGCCAGCACCGAGCAGGGAGGAAGAGAAAAACTGTTTTTT
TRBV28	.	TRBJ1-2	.	CASSLMGYGYTF	TGTGCCAGCAGTTTGATGGGATACGGCTACACCTTC
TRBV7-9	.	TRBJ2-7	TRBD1	CASSVYPGQGRYEQYF	TGTGCCAGCAGCGTCTATCCGGGACAGGGGAGGTACGAGCAGTACTTC